The 30 T cell receptor beta chains below were found in one sample sequenced in a study of beta chain features in type 1 diabetes. Their target antigens are unknown. Study outcomes and limitations: The study found moderately but significantly shorter TCRB CDR3s in all four CD4+ subsets of Type 1 diabetes patients.

Every bit of the isolated RNA underwent reverse transcription, so sequencing read expressed TCRB transcripts. Data came from immunoSEQ multiplex PCR; TCRdb stores just in-frame clones and leaves some out. This sample yields 400,000 or so clones, of which over 10% are seen a single time; about 0.01% belongs to the top ten. Sample: naive CD4+ T cells from blood. These receptors came from a woman under 30 with type 1 diabetes.

The chain carries TRBV7-8 and TRBJ1-4, with D possibly TRBD1 on 5 matching bases. This CDR3 has 16 residues. Germline V gene lookup returns CDR1 SGHVS and CDR2 FQNEAQ. Between the trimmed V and J ends, which lost 1 base and 8 bases, there was a span of 17 bases. In DNA form, the CDR3 reads TGTGCCAGCAGCTTAGTTTGGGCAGGGCATAGAGAAAAACTGTTTTTT. Translated: CASSLVWAGHREKLFF.

This chain joins TRBV7-9 and TRBJ1-2; D is ambiguous. Trimming shortened V by 4 bases and J by 1 base, and 10 bases separated the two germline ends. The germline V gene has CDR1 SEHNR and CDR2 FQNEAQ (reference sequence). The CDR3 is made up of 14 amino acids. CDR3 residues: CASSYAASNYGYTF. CDR3 nucleotides: TGTGCCAGCAGCTACGCTGCCAGTAACTATGGCTACACCTTC.

The chain has TRBV11-2 and TRBJ2-6, with 9 bases that match TRBD2. There are 17 residues in the CDR3. Germline loops: CDR1 SGHAT, CDR2 FQNNGV. V lost 0 bases, J lost 2 bases, and 2 bases stayed unmatched. CDR3 coding DNA: TGTGCCAGCAGCTTAGAGGCGGGGGGGCCTGGGGCCAACGTCCTGACTTTC. Encoded protein: CASSLEAGGPGANVLTF.

The sample holds a few counts of this clone. This chain's CDR3 is CASSFGGGTGDTEAFF. For the CDR3, the DNA is TGTGCCAGCAGCTTCGGGGGAGGGACCGGGGACACTGAAGCTTTCTTT. This chain connects TRBV7-2 to TRBJ1-1, with D maybe TRBD1 (5 bases). The CDR3 spans 16 residues. V gave up 3 bases and J gave up 3 bases, with 17 bases separating them. Germline-derived CDR1 and CDR2 are SGHTA and FQGNSA.

This clone was counted only a few times. Other DNA sequences in the same sample also yield this CDR3. The chain combines TRBV30 with TRBJ1-5; D possibly corresponds to TRBD1 (5 bases). The germline CDR1 and CDR2 sequences are GTSNPN and SVGIG (reference sequence). V was clipped by 1 base and J by 4 bases, with 8 bases between them. The CDR3 has 13 amino acids. This chain's CDR3 is CAWSAQGNQPQHF. The DNA of the CDR3 is TGTGCCTGGAGTGCCCAGGGAAATCAGCCCCAGCATTTT.

The chain carries TRBV5-6 and TRBJ1-2; 7 nucleotides agree with TRBD1. The CDR3 covers 14 residues. Unmatched junction bases numbered 6, after V lost 4 bases and J lost 3 bases. The V gene's germline CDR1 is SGHDT and CDR2 YYEEEE. DNA of the CDR3: TGTGCCAGCAGCCTTTACAGGGGATACTATGGCTACACCTTC. It is translated as CASSLYRGYYGYTF.

The chain couples TRBV7-2 to TRBJ2-7; 7 bases fit TRBD1. Germline V lookup: CDR1 SGHTA, CDR2 FQGNSA. The trim removed 3 bases at V and 0 bases at J, leaving 2 bases unmatched. CDR3 length equals 14 residues. DNA for the CDR3: TGTGCCAGCAGCTTGGGACAGTTCTCCTACGAGCAGTACTTC. Translated, it gives CASSLGQFSYEQYF.

This clone appeared a few times. The DNA of the CDR3 is TGTGCCAGCAGCCGACGCCTTGCTCCCGATGTGAGGGCGCAGTATTTT. Its protein product is CASSRRLAPDVRAQYF. This sequence joins TRBV11-2 and TRBJ2-3; a possible D gene is TRBD2 (5 bases). V was trimmed by 5 bases and J by 10 bases, leaving 25 bases between them. This CDR3 contains 16 residues. Germline CDR1 reads SGHAT; CDR2 reads FQNNGV.

The rearrangement links TRBV23-1 to TRBJ2-3; 7 bases map to TRBD2. TRBV23-1 qualifies as an ORF whose function is uncertain. With 3 bases clipped from V and 2 bases from J, the junction kept 17 bases outside the gene matches. There are 19 residues in the CDR3. The CDR3 DNA reads TGCGCCAGCAGTCACGGGTATCTCGGAGCGGGGCGATTCACAGATACGCAGTATTTT. Amino acids: CASSHGYLGAGRFTDTQYF.

This clone was detected only a few times. The chain couples TRBV10-3 to TRBJ1-1; 9 bases fit TRBD1. J was trimmed by 7 bases and V by 9 bases; bases with no gene match: 3. This CDR3 spans 11 amino acids. CDR1 is ENHRY, CDR2 SYGVKD, per germline. As DNA, the CDR3 is TGTGCCATAGCGGGACAGGGTGAAGCTTTCTTT. Translation gives CAIAGQGEAFF.

This clone has just a few counts. V and J are TRBV4-3 and TRBJ1-2; D may be TRBD1 (5 bases). The CDR3 has 12 residues. Germline CDR1 LGHNA, CDR2 YSLEER. V lost 9 bases and J 7 bases, leaving 15 bases between the germline ends. This CDR3 is CASGGGIRGYTF. For the CDR3, the DNA is TGCGCCAGTGGGGGGGGGATCCGTGGCTACACCTTC.

The genes are TRBV7-9 and TRBJ2-7; the match to TRBD2 covers 9 bases. V shed 0 bases, J shed 5 bases, and the junction held 11 bases outside the gene matches. CDR1 is SEHNR and CDR2 is FQNEAQ in the germline V gene (reference sequence). The CDR3 sequence is 17 residues long. CDR3 DNA sequence: TGTGCCAGCAGCTTAGCGTTAGCGGGAGCTCAAGGAAACGAGCAGTACTTC. The encoded protein is CASSLALAGAQGNEQYF.

The gene calls are TRBV9 and TRBJ2-7; 7 bases line up with TRBD2. This CDR3 has 14 amino acids. The ends lost 3 bases at V and 5 bases at J; junction bases unmatched: 8. Germline values: CDR1 SGDLS, CDR2 YYNGEE. CDR3 nucleotides: TGTGCCAGCAGCGCCTCCGGGACTACCGACGAGCAGTACTTC. Translation: CASSASGTTDEQYF.

The chain joins TRBV7-2 to TRBJ2-7, with a tentative D call TRBD2 (5 bases). V was clipped by 2 bases and J by 3 bases, with 8 bases between them. The CDR3 is made up of 13 amino acids. The germline V gene encodes CDR1 SGHTA and CDR2 FQGNSA. As DNA, the CDR3 is TGTGCCAGCAGCTTAACCGCGGGCTACGAGCAGTACTTC. Its protein product is CASSLTAGYEQYF.

This clone was detected only a few times. The chain employs TRBV19 and TRBJ1-1, with D perhaps matching TRBD1 (5 bases). Germline values: CDR1 LNHDA, CDR2 SQIVND (reference sequence). The CDR3 runs to 14 residues. Between the trimmed V and J ends, which lost 3 bases and 4 bases, there was a span of 12 bases. CDR3 protein: CASSMQGSTTEAFF. The CDR3 DNA reads TGTGCCAGTAGTATGCAGGGATCGACCACTGAAGCTTTCTTT. Using reference TRBV19 and TRBJ1-1 for the parts outside the CDR3, the full variable domain is DGGITQSPKYLFRKEGQNVTLSCEQNLNHDAMYWYRQDPGQGLRLIYYSQIVNDFQKGDIAEGYSVSREKKESFPLTVTSAQKNPTAFYLCASSMQGSTTEAFFGQGTRLTVV.

The chain uses TRBV7-9 and TRBJ2-1; 13 bases line up with TRBD2. The CDR3 spans 16 residues. Germline V gives CDR1 SEHNR, CDR2 FQNEAQ (reference sequence). V lost 5 bases, J lost 9 bases, and 10 bases stayed unmatched. In DNA, the CDR3 is TGTGCCAGCAGCCCACTTACTAGCGGGGGGGCTGGTGAGCAGTTCTTC. Translating gives CASSPLTSGGAGEQFF.

J is TRBJ2-5 and V is TRBV7-3; maybe TRBD1 (5 bases). Germline-derived CDR1 and CDR2 are SGHTA and FQGTGA. V lost 4 bases to trimming and J lost 5 bases, with 11 bases between them. CDR3 size: 13 residues. The CDR3 DNA reads TGTGCCAGCAGCTCCGGACATCAGGAGACCCAGTACTTC. It translates to CASSSGHQETQYF.

The V and J genes are TRBV23-1 and TRBJ1-1; D not resolved. Being an ORF, TRBV23-1 has a function that is uncertain. The CDR3 runs 13 residues. Trimming removed 4 bases from V and 3 bases from J, with 9 bases in between. CDR3: CASSRGEDTEAFF. In DNA, the CDR3 is TGCGCCAGCAGTCGCGGGGAGGACACTGAAGCTTTCTTT.

The table lists this clone with a few counts. The V call is TRBV7-9, the J call TRBJ2-7; TRBD2 might be the D (5 bases). Germline V CDR1 and CDR2: SEHNR, FQNEAQ (reference sequence). There are 13 residues in the CDR3. V was shortened by 3 bases and J by 2 bases, with 8 bases between the two germline ends. CDR3 nucleotide sequence: TGTGCCAGCAGCTTTGACGGGGCCTACGAGCAGTACTTC. Translating it yields CASSFDGAYEQYF. Full variable domain (rest looked up from reference TRBV7-9 and TRBJ2-7): DTGVSQNPRHKITKRGQNVTFRCDPISEHNRLYWYRQTLGQGPEFLTYFQNEAQLEKSRLLSDRFSAERPKGSFSTLEIQRTEQGDSAMYLCASSFDGAYEQYFGPGTRLTVT.

This clone was counted between two and nine times. The chain links TRBV14 to TRBJ1-2; 8 bases are shared with TRBD1. Germline V lookup: CDR1 SGHDN, CDR2 FVKESK. The CDR3 covers 13 residues. V lost 8 bases to trimming and J lost 5 bases; unmatched junction nucleotides: 7. The chain's CDR3 is CASAPGQGYGYTF. Written as DNA, the CDR3 is TGTGCCAGCGCTCCCGGACAGGGTTATGGCTACACCTTC.

This clone has just a few counts. The chain couples TRBV28 to TRBJ1-2; D is perhaps TRBD1 (5 bases). V was clipped by 4 bases and J by 2 bases, with 11 bases between them. The CDR3 covers 14 residues. Germline V gene data show CDR1 as MDHEN and CDR2 as SYDVKM. The DNA of the CDR3 is TGTGCCAGCAGTTCCCAAACAGGCAACTATGGCTACACCTTC. Protein sequence: CASSSQTGNYGYTF.

The DNA for the CDR3 is TGCGCCAGCAGCCAAGGTGAACTAGCGGGACCTACAGATACGCAGTATTTT. This gives the protein CASSQGELAGPTDTQYF. This chain joins TRBV4-3 and TRBJ2-3, with TRBD2 matching 10 bases. Unmatched junction bases numbered 7, after V lost 1 base and J lost 3 bases. In germline, CDR1 is LGHNA, CDR2 YSLEER. This CDR3 comprises 17 residues.

The chain couples TRBV19 to TRBJ2-3; 9 bases align to TRBD2. This CDR3 spans 16 amino acids. The V gene's germline CDR1 is LNHDA and CDR2 SQIVND (reference sequence). V shed 3 bases and J 6 bases; nucleotides not matched to a gene: 10. The CDR3 sequence is CASSIGTRGGRDTQYF. The CDR3 DNA is TGTGCCAGTAGTATCGGTACGCGGGGGGGCCGGGATACGCAGTATTTT.

The V call is TRBV7-2, the J call TRBJ2-5; D may be TRBD1 (5 bases). This CDR3 spans 14 amino acids. Germline V lookup: CDR1 SGHTA, CDR2 FQGNSA. V dropped 5 bases and J dropped 5 bases, with 15 bases sitting between them. CDR3 residues: CASSQETARETQYF. Here the CDR3 DNA reads TGTGCCAGCAGCCAGGAGACAGCAAGGGAGACCCAGTACTTC. The variable domain in full, with the rest retrieved from reference TRBV7-2 and TRBJ2-5, is GAGVSQSPSNKVTEKGKDVELRCDPISGHTALYWYRQSLGQGLEFLIYFQGNSAPDKSGLPSDRFSAERTGGSVSTLTIQRTQQEDSAVYLCASSQETARETQYFGPGTRLLVL.

This rearrangement joins TRBV7-2 to TRBJ2-1; 7 bases line up with TRBD1. CDR1 is SGHTA and CDR2 is FQGNSA in the germline V gene. The CDR3 consists of 15 residues. V was pared by 7 bases and J by 4 bases, with 10 bases of the junction left unmatched. The CDR3 loop reads CASNPPGTAYNEQFF. The DNA for the CDR3 is TGTGCCAGCAACCCTCCCGGGACAGCATACAATGAGCAGTTCTTC.

This rearrangement joins TRBV28 to TRBJ2-7; D remains ambiguous. The CDR3 runs 10 residues. Trimming removed 6 bases from V and 2 bases from J, with 2 bases in between. Germline V CDR1 and CDR2: MDHEN, SYDVKM. Written as DNA, the CDR3 is TGTGCCAGCAGCGCCTACGAGCAGTACTTC. Protein: CASSAYEQYF. Based on the CDR3 plus reference TRBV28 and TRBJ2-7, the full variable domain is DVKVTQSSRYLVKRTGEKVFLECVQDMDHENMFWYRQDPGLGLRLIYFSYDVKMKEKGDIPEGYSVSREKKERFSLILESASTNQTSMYLCASSAYEQYFGPGTRLTVT.

The chain links TRBV7-2 to TRBJ2-3, with D unclear. Germline CDR1 reads SGHTA; CDR2 reads FQGNSA. V dropped 4 bases and J dropped 3 bases, with 17 bases sitting between them. The CDR3 spans 16 residues. The CDR3 region is CASSSTRGAETDTQYF. The CDR3 coding sequence is TGTGCCAGCAGCTCAACACGAGGAGCCGAGACAGATACGCAGTATTTT.

The chain links TRBV5-1 to TRBJ2-3; 12 bases are shared with TRBD2. The CDR3 contains 16 residues. The trim removed 4 bases at V and 5 bases at J, leaving 8 bases unmatched. CDR1 is SGHRS and CDR2 is YFSETQ in the germline V gene. DNA for the CDR3: TGCGCCAGCAGCCCCACGACTAGCGGGAGCGGAGATACGCAGTATTTT. Translated: CASSPTTSGSGDTQYF.

The V gene is TRBV7-8, the J gene TRBJ2-1; TRBD2 is a possible D gene (5 bases). The V gene lost 5 bases and the J gene lost 9 bases, with 14 bases spanning the gap. This CDR3 spans 13 amino acids. Germline V lookup: CDR1 SGHVS, CDR2 FQNEAQ. CDR3: CASSMTLRGEQFF. The CDR3 region has the DNA TGTGCCAGCAGCATGACCCTCCGGGGTGAGCAGTTCTTC. The variable domain in full, completed from reference TRBV7-8 and TRBJ2-1, reads GAGVSQSPRYKVAKRGQDVALRCDPISGHVSLFWYQQALGQGPEFLTYFQNEAQLDKSGLPSDRFFAERPEGSVSTLKIQRTQQEDSAVYLCASSMTLRGEQFFGPGTRLTVL.

This clone was seen a handful of times. This chain uses TRBV4-3 with TRBJ2-7, with 16 bases matching TRBD2. V was clipped by 3 bases and J by 0 bases; unmatched bases: 5. This CDR3 region has 18 residues. CDR1 and CDR2 (germline): LGHNA, YSLEER. CDR3 amino acids: CASSQGLAGGPGSYEQYF. The CDR3 coding sequence is TGCGCCAGCAGCCAGGGACTAGCGGGAGGGCCGGGCTCCTACGAGCAGTACTTC.